The sequence of this T cell receptor (beta chain) was determined in a study of beta chain features in type 1 diabetes. The investigators reverse transcribed all of the isolated RNA, so they sequenced expressed TCRB transcripts. Sequencing was performed with immunoSEQ multiplex PCR; in TCRdb, only in-frame clones are kept and a portion is missing. The sample holds 300,000 to 400,000 clones, roughly 14% seen once. A remark on this clone: The antigen remains undetermined.

The study's findings and limits: A moderate, significant TCRB CDR3 shortening appeared in type 1 diabetes across four CD4+ subsets. The study notes PCR might favor shorter templates equally in patients and controls.

The ends were cut back, 1 base at V and 5 bases at J, with 12 bases in the middle. The CDR3 is 14 residues long. Looked up from germline, CDR1 is SGHDT and CDR2 is YYEEEE. Averaging approximately 110 mL, one heparinised blood draw came from each individual donor. The origin of this receptor is a woman under 30 with type 1 diabetes. The rearrangement uses TRBV5-6 and TRBJ2-5; D gene uncertain. The sequencing sample was made of naive CD4+ T cells from blood. Here the CDR3 DNA reads TGTGCCAGCAGCTTGAAATCAGACTTGGAGACCCAGTACTTC. Translating it yields CASSLKSDLETQYF. Looking up the rest from reference TRBV5-6 and TRBJ2-5 gives the full variable domain: DAGVTQSPTHLIKTRGQQVTLRCSPKSGHDTVSWYQQALGQGPQFIFQYYEEEERQRGNFPDRFSGHQFPNYSSELNVNALLLGDSALYLCASSLKSDLETQYFGPGTRLLVL.